Listed below are T cell receptor beta chains from one sample, sequenced in a study of molecular identifiers for immune sequencing clone quantification. TCRdb recomputed calls from the PCR reads with MiXCR, one row per CDR3 protein. The sample contains around 20,000 distinct CDR3 sequences, roughly 15% of which appear only once. Sequenced material: naive CD8+ T cells from blood, with Jurkat cell RNA spiked in. The receptors were sampled from a human donor in good health. Some libraries in this study had Jurkat cell RNA spiked in. Both conserved end residues are part of each CDR3. Each record gives: J gene, D gene, V gene, clone size, CDR3 DNA, CDR3 protein. D genes are given only for firm matches. Size is stated for part of the rows, as once, few or many counts, or as a class when the clone is expanded.

TRBJ2-7 | - | TRBV5-3 | - | TGTGCCAGCAGCGTGGACAGCCCTTTCGAGTACTTC | CASSVDSPFEYF
TRBJ2-7 | TRBD2 | TRBV5-6 | many | TGTGCCAGCAGCTTGGAGGTAGCGGGACCCGCATTGTACGCCTACGAGCAGTACTTC | CASSLEVAGPALYAYEQYF
TRBJ1-5 | - | TRBV12-3/TRBV12-4 | many | TGTGCCAGCAGTACAGGGTTAAAGCAGCCCCAGCATTTT | CASSTGLKQPQHF
TRBJ2-1 | - | TRBV11-2 | many | TGTGCCAGCAGCTTAGAAGGGTTGTATGAGCAGTTCTTC | CASSLEGLYEQFF
TRBJ2-3 | - | TRBV4-1 | many | TGCGCCAGCAGCCAAGACTGGGGCACAGATACGCAGTATTTT | CASSQDWGTDTQYF
TRBJ2-3 | - | TRBV13 | many | TGTGCCAGCAGCGATCCCAACGGCAGGAATACGCAGTATTTT | CASSDPNGRNTQYF
TRBJ1-2 | - | TRBV20-1 | many | TGCAGTGCTAGAGTTCGTACACCCTTTTTAGGCTACACCTTC | CSARVRTPFLGYTF
TRBJ2-3 | - | TRBV29-1 | many | TGCAGCGTTGAGAACTTGCCCTCAGATACGCAGTATTTT | CSVENLPSDTQYF
TRBJ2-3 | - | TRBV7-6 | many | TGTGCCAGCAGCTTAGAAGCGTCTATCACAGATACGCAGTATTTT | CASSLEASITDTQYF
TRBJ2-3 | TRBD2 | TRBV6-1 | many | TGTGCCAGCAGTGTGGGGATGGGACTAGCGATACGCACAGATACGCAGTATTTT | CASSVGMGLAIRTDTQYF
TRBJ2-1 | - | TRBV4-3 | many | TGCGCCAGCAGCCAAGATCAGGACCCCTACAATGAGCAGTTCTTC | CASSQDQDPYNEQFF
TRBJ2-3 | - | TRBV7-9 | medium-sized | TGTGCCAGCAGCTCAGGGACCCCAGATACGCAGTATTTT | CASSSGTPDTQYF
TRBJ2-2 | - | TRBV3-1 | many | TGTGCCAGCAGCCAAGACGCCAGGACGTACACCGGGGAGCTGTTTTTT | CASSQDARTYTGELFF
TRBJ2-7 | - | TRBV7-2 | - | TGCGCCAGCAGCCTGTCCGGGGCAGACTACGAGCGGTACTTC | CASSLSGADYERYF
TRBJ1-1 | - | TRBV29-1 | many | TGCAGCGTTGGAGAGGACCGAGCTTTCTTT | CSVGEDRAFF
TRBJ2-7 | - | TRBV2 | many | TGTGCCAGCAGAGGCGGGGAGTCCTACGAGCAGTACTTC | CASRGGESYEQYF
TRBJ2-5 | - | TRBV6-2/TRBV6-3 | many | TGTGCCACCTCAACCGGGACGGCTCTCGAGACCCAGTACTTC | CATSTGTALETQYF
TRBJ2-7 | - | TRBV20-1 | many | TGCAGTGCTACCGGACCGAGAACAGCCTACGAGCAGTACTTC | CSATGPRTAYEQYF
TRBJ2-1 | - | TRBV7-9 | many | TGTGCCAGCAGCCTAGGGTTTAGCGGTTACAATGAGCAGTTCTTC | CASSLGFSGYNEQFF
TRBJ2-7 | - | TRBV30 | medium-sized | TGTGCCTGGAGTGTACTCGGCGAGGCCTACGAGCAGTACTTC | CAWSVLGEAYEQYF
TRBJ2-2 | - | TRBV9 | many | TGTGCCAGCAGCGTAACCGGGACACCGAACACCGGGGAGCTGTTTTTT | CASSVTGTPNTGELFF
TRBJ2-5 | TRBD2 | TRBV4-1 | many | TGCGCCAGCAGCCAAGTTCTAGCGGGGGAGACCCAGTACTTC | CASSQVLAGETQYF
TRBJ1-1 | - | TRBV7-6 | many | TGTGCCAGCAGCTTAAACGGTGAAGCTTTCTTT | CASSLNGEAFF
TRBJ2-3 | - | TRBV6-6 | many | TGTGCCAGCAGTTACTCTATCTGGGAGGCCAGCGGTACGCAGTATTTT | CASSYSIWEASGTQYF
TRBJ2-2 | - | TRBV7-9 | many | TGTGCCAGCAGCTTTGGTGCCACCGGGGAGCTGTTTTTT | CASSFGATGELFF
TRBJ2-3 | TRBD2 | TRBV3-1 | many | TGTGCCAGCAGCCCGGGACTAGCGGGAGCGACTAGCACAGATACGCAGTATTTT | CASSPGLAGATSTDTQYF
TRBJ2-3 | - | TRBV27 | many | TGTGCCAGCAGTTTGGCCACCACTAGCACAGATACGCAGTATTTT | CASSLATTSTDTQYF
TRBJ1-1 | - | TRBV11-2 | many | TGTGCCAGCAGAGAAAGGCGGGAGACACCGTTAATGAACACTGAAGCTTTCTTT | CASRERRETPLMNTEAFF
TRBJ2-3 | TRBD2 | TRBV4-3 | many | TGCGCCAGCAGCCAAGAGTTGATAGGAATTAACCGGGACTACCTCACAGATACGCAGTATTTT | CASSQELIGINRDYLTDTQYF
TRBJ1-5 | - | TRBV6-1 | many | TGTGCCAGCAGCCCCGAAAGGGGACAGCCCCAGCATTTT | CASSPERGQPQHF
TRBJ1-4 | - | TRBV18 | many | TGTGCCAGCTCACCGGACCCCGCAGAGATGTTTTTT | CASSPDPAEMFF
TRBJ1-4 | TRBD1 | TRBV4-1 | many | TGCGCCAGCAGCCAAAAATGGACAGGGGCAACTAATGAAAAACTGTTTTTT | CASSQKWTGATNEKLFF
TRBJ2-7 | - | TRBV9 | - | TGTGCCAGCAGCCTTGGGGACTCACCGGCCCTCGAGCAGTACTTC | CASSLGDSPALEQYF
TRBJ2-2 | - | TRBV30 | - | TGTGCCTGGAACCAGGGCCCGAACACCGGGGAGCTGTTTTTT | CAWNQGPNTGELFF
TRBJ2-7 | TRBD2 | TRBV6-1 | many | TGTGCCAGCAGTGAACTGGGACTAGCGGGGGCCTACGAGCAGTACTTC | CASSELGLAGAYEQYF
TRBJ2-5 | - | TRBV11-2 | many | TGTGCCAGCAGCTTTTCGAGAATCCAAGAGACCCAGTACTTC | CASSFSRIQETQYF
TRBJ2-1 | - | TRBV11-2 | many | TGTGCCAGCAGCTTAGTTGAGCAGTTCTTC | CASSLVEQFF
TRBJ2-4 | - | TRBV6-1 | - | TGTGCCAGCAGTGAAGGGGTTGAGAATACCAAAAACATTCAGTACTTC | CASSEGVENTKNIQYF
TRBJ2-3 | - | TRBV28 | medium-sized | TGTGCCAGCGGAACTCCGGGACCCACAGATACGCAGTATTTT | CASGTPGPTDTQYF
TRBJ1-1 | - | TRBV7-9 | medium-sized | TGTGCCAGCAGCTTAGGGGTCACTGAAGCTTTCTTT | CASSLGVTEAFF